This T cell receptor beta chain was obtained from a study of CD8 T cells in Susac syndrome. Study-level background: At the time their blood was drawn, patients with Susac syndrome were either therapy-naive, on corticosteroids (with some of them also receiving intravenous immunoglobulin), or on intravenous immunoglobulin alone.

Reverse transcription of about 0.5 to 1 ug RNA used random hexamers. TCRdb redid the calling of the immunoSEQ multiplex PCR reads with MiXCR, one entry per CDR3 protein. The table records roughly 200,000 distinct CDR3 sequences, about 91% of them present only once. The CDR3 sequence is 20 residues long. The germline gives CDR1 MDHEN, CDR2 SYDVKM. Trimming at V came to 2 bases and at J to 0 bases, leaving 18 bases not matched to a gene. The sequenced sample was CD4+ T cells from PBMCs. This rearrangement joins TRBV28 to TRBJ2-7, with TRBD1 matching over 8 bases. This sequence originates from a human donor with Susac syndrome. DNA of the CDR3: TGTGCCAGCAGTTTACCTCCACGATTCTCAGACAGGGGAGGCTCCTACGAGCAGTACTTC. Encoded protein: CASSLPPRFSDRGGSYEQYF.